The 17 T cell receptor beta chains given below trace back to one sample, sequenced in a study of T cell changes during pregnancy in multiple sclerosis. Using immunoSEQ multiplex PCR, the repertoire was profiled, and TCRdb retains in-frame clones only, with some absent. The sample records 45,000 to 55,000 clones, 90% to 95% being singletons. Sequencing was performed on peripheral blood, taken after pregnancy. The receptors stem from a female donor with multiple sclerosis, enrolled in a pregnancy study.

This chain joins TRBV30 and TRBJ1-2; weak D call: TRBD1 (6 bases). The ends were cut back, 4 bases at V and 0 bases at J, with 18 bases in the middle. From germline, CDR1 is GTSNPN and CDR2 SVGIG (reference sequence). The CDR3 has 16 amino acids. DNA of the CDR3: TGTGCCTGGACCCGCTCCGGGACACTGGCTAACTATGGCTACACCTTC. Its protein product is CAWTRSGTLANYGYTF.

The gene calls are TRBV10-3 and TRBJ1-1, with D hard to call. This CDR3 contains 13 residues. V was cut by 4 bases and J by 1 base, with 7 bases left in between. Germline assignment: CDR1 ENHRY and CDR2 SYGVKD. The CDR3 reads CAISAEGNTEAFF. In DNA form, the CDR3 reads TGTGCCATCAGTGCGGAGGGGAACACTGAAGCTTTCTTT.

The CDR3 sequence: CASSLRAGGPLDEQFF. Here the CDR3 DNA reads TGTGCCAGCAGCTTACGTGCGGGGGGGCCCCTCGATGAGCAGTTCTTC. This chain joins TRBV7-3 and TRBJ2-1; 9 positions match TRBD2. CDR3 length: 16 amino acids. Germline V gives CDR1 SGHTA, CDR2 FQGTGA. Losses at the gene ends were 2 bases for V and 8 bases for J; bases not matched to a gene: 10. The full variable domain, with the rest looked up from reference TRBV7-3 and TRBJ2-1, is GAGVSQTPSNKVTEKGKYVELRCDPISGHTALYWYRQSLGQGPEFLIYFQGTGAADDSGLPNDRFFAVRPEGSVSTLKIQRTERGDSAVYLCASSLRAGGPLDEQFFGPGTRLTVL.

The chain carries TRBV9 and TRBJ1-5, with no clear D. Trimming removed 4 bases from V and 6 bases from J, with 14 bases in between. This CDR3 region has 14 residues. Germline-derived CDR1 and CDR2 are SGDLS and YYNGEE. This CDR3 reads CASSSSPGRQPQHF. The CDR3 DNA sequence: TGTGCCAGCAGCTCGTCTCCGGGTCGTCAGCCCCAGCATTTT. Complete variable domain (other parts from reference TRBV9 and TRBJ1-5): DSGVTQTPKHLITATGQRVTLRCSPRSGDLSVYWYQQSLDQGLQFLIQYYNGEERAKGNILERFSAQQFPDLHSELNLSSLELGDSALYFCASSSSPGRQPQHFGDGTRLSIL.

The chain has TRBV15 and TRBJ1-3; 8 bases line up with TRBD1. The CDR3 is 19 residues long. Losses at the gene ends were 0 bases for V and 0 bases for J; bases not matched to a gene: 10. Per germline, CDR1 LNHNV and CDR2 YYDKDF (reference sequence). The CDR3 protein is CATSRDPKRQGLSGNTIYF. The CDR3 DNA reads TGTGCCACCAGCAGAGATCCGAAGAGACAGGGGCTCTCTGGAAACACCATATATTTT.

This chain uses TRBV6-1 with TRBJ1-2, with D possibly matching TRBD1 (5 bases). The CDR3 spans 13 residues. V was pared by 7 bases and J by 5 bases, with 14 bases between. CDR1 is MNHNS, CDR2 SASEGT, per germline. The CDR3 loop reads CASTQGLRYGYTF. The CDR3 DNA sequence: TGTGCCAGCACCCAGGGTCTTAGGTATGGCTACACCTTC.

For the CDR3, the DNA is TGTGCCATCAGTGAGTTCCGGGATTCACATGGCTACACCTTC. Its translation: CAISEFRDSHGYTF. The genes are TRBV10-3 and TRBJ1-2; no clear D. CDR1 is ENHRY, CDR2 SYGVKD, per germline. Between the trimmed V and J ends, which lost 1 base and 6 bases, there was a span of 12 bases. This CDR3 comprises 14 residues.

The genes are TRBV7-6 and TRBJ1-5, with a weak D call TRBD1 (6 bases). CDR3 size: 13 residues. Trimming left V 5 bases short and J 7 bases short, with 12 bases between. Germline CDR1 and CDR2: SGHVS and FNYEAQ. Here the CDR3 reads CASSNTGSQPQHF. The CDR3 DNA sequence: TGTGCCAGCAGCAATACAGGGTCGCAGCCCCAGCATTTT.

In its sample, this clone was seen once. This chain joins TRBV6-4 and TRBJ1-5, with a possible D match to TRBD1 (6 bases). V dropped 6 bases and J dropped 4 bases, with 10 bases sitting between them. The CDR3 sequence is 13 residues long. Per the germline V gene, CDR1 is MRHNA and CDR2 is SNTAGT. CDR3 sequence (DNA): TGTGCCAGCAGCCGGACAGAGAATCAGCCCCAGCATTTT. Its translation is CASSRTENQPQHF.

DNA for the CDR3: TGTGCCAGTAGTACCGGGACAGGGGCGTCCACTGAAGCTTTCTTT. Its translation: CASSTGTGASTEAFF. The chain uses TRBV19 and TRBJ1-1; 10 nucleotides align to TRBD1. This CDR3 spans 15 amino acids. Germline V gives CDR1 LNHDA, CDR2 SQIVND (reference sequence). V trimming: 4 bases; J trimming: 4 bases; junction bases outside the gene matches: 6.

The CDR3 region has the DNA TGCGCCAGCAGCCCGGCGGCGCTCTCTGGAAACACCATATATTTT. It codes for CASSPAALSGNTIYF. The gene calls are TRBV5-1 and TRBJ1-3; D gene ambiguous. Trimming stripped 4 bases from V and 0 bases from J, with 11 bases between. CDR1 and CDR2 from the germline V gene are SGHRS and YFSETQ. The CDR3 length is 15 residues. The full variable domain, its missing parts supplied by reference TRBV5-1 and TRBJ1-3, is KAGVTQTPRYLIKTRGQQVTLSCSPISGHRSVSWYQQTPGQGLQFLFEYFSETQRNKGNFPGRFSGRQFSNSRSEMNVSTLELGDSALYLCASSPAALSGNTIYFGEGSWLTVV.

This chain joins TRBV19 and TRBJ2-2; 8 bases are a match to TRBD1. With V trimmed by 6 bases and J by 5 bases, 14 bases remained unmatched. CDR1 and CDR2 from the germline V gene are LNHDA and SQIVND (reference sequence). The CDR3 runs 17 residues. The CDR3 coding sequence is TGTGCCAGTAGACAACGACAGGGGACAGCAGATACCGGGGAGCTGTTTTTT. This encodes CASRQRQGTADTGELFF.

The chain carries TRBV9 and TRBJ1-5, with D possibly TRBD1 on 5 matching bases. V lost 4 bases, J lost 4 bases, and 9 bases lay in between. The CDR3 sequence is 13 residues long. Germline loops: CDR1 SGDLS, CDR2 YYNGEE. The CDR3 bases are TGTGCCAGCAGCCAGGGTTCGAATCAGCCCCAGCATTTT. It encodes CASSQGSNQPQHF.

The chain employs TRBV9 and TRBJ1-6; weak D call: TRBD1 (6 bases). CDR1 and CDR2 from the germline V gene are SGDLS and YYNGEE. Trimming left V 0 bases short and J 8 bases short, with 15 bases between. The CDR3 runs to 16 residues. This CDR3 reads CASSVAWGGAHSPLHF. In DNA, the CDR3 is TGTGCCAGCAGCGTAGCTTGGGGGGGGGCACATTCACCCCTCCACTTT.

The chain has TRBV7-2 and TRBJ2-7, with D maybe TRBD2 (5 bases). Trimming shortened V by 4 bases and J by 6 bases, and 22 bases separated the two germline ends. Germline assignment: CDR1 SGHTA and CDR2 FQGNSA. CDR3 size: 16 residues. The CDR3 loop is CASSSQRQITSPEQYF. Here the CDR3 DNA reads TGTGCCAGCAGCTCCCAGCGGCAGATCACGTCGCCCGAGCAGTACTTC. The full variable domain, completed using reference TRBV7-2 and TRBJ2-7, is GAGVSQSPSNKVTEKGKDVELRCDPISGHTALYWYRQSLGQGLEFLIYFQGNSAPDKSGLPSDRFSAERTGGSVSTLTIQRTQQEDSAVYLCASSSQRQITSPEQYFGPGTRLTVT.

The gene calls are TRBV7-2 and TRBJ2-2, with 7 bases that match TRBD1. This CDR3 is 15 amino acids long. J lost 2 bases, V lost 4 bases, and 4 bases had no gene match. Germline V gene data show CDR1 as SGHTA and CDR2 as FQGNSA. This CDR3 reads CASSWGQKNTGELFF. The CDR3 coding sequence is TGTGCCAGCAGCTGGGGACAGAAAAACACCGGGGAGCTGTTTTTT.

The chain employs TRBV5-4 and TRBJ2-5; possibly TRBD2 for D (5 bases). V was cut by 5 bases and J by 2 bases, with 10 bases left in between. Germline CDR1 SGHNT, CDR2 YYREEE (reference sequence). The CDR3 runs 13 residues. CDR3 sequence reads: CASRLALQETQYF. In DNA, the CDR3 is TGTGCCAGCAGGCTAGCTCTTCAAGAGACCCAGTACTTC. Based on the CDR3 plus reference TRBV5-4 and TRBJ2-5, the full variable domain is ETGVTQSPTHLIKTRGQQVTLRCSSQSGHNTVSWYQQALGQGPQFIFQYYREEENGRGNFPPRFSGLQFPNYSSELNVNALELDDSALYLCASRLALQETQYFGPGTRLLVL.